This T cell receptor beta chain is from a study of preoperative IRX-2 immunotherapy in early breast cancer. This CDR3 has 12 amino acids. V lost 6 bases and J lost 0, with 6 bases in between. Germline assignment: CDR1 MDHEN and CDR2 SYDVKM. Indicated treatment: preoperative locoregional IRX-2 cytokine immunotherapy. Samples came from a phase Ib trial of preoperative locoregional IRX-2 cytokine immunotherapy. Measured with immunoSEQ multiplex PCR; TCRdb has only the in-frame clones, and not every one. The sample consists of 40,000 or so clones, roughly 95% of them appearing once. The source material was tumor tissue, sampled after IRX-2 immunotherapy. The TCR sequence derives from a human donor with breast cancer. The chain carries TRBV28 and TRBJ2-7; D remains unclear. CDR3 in amino acids: CASRSASYEQYF. Written as DNA, the CDR3 is TGTGCCAGCAGGTCTGCCTCCTACGAGCAGTACTTC.